These 29 T cell receptor beta chains were sequenced from one sample in a study of T cells in Graves' hyperthyroidism and ophthalmopathy. Researchers amplified the TCR beta CDR3 regions from RNA transcripts. With the HTBI primer set, the TCR CDR3 went through a first round of RT-PCR. A single record per CDR3 protein comes from TCRdb applying MiXCR to the multiplex PCR reads. The table has 370,000 or so distinct CDR3 sequences, about a sixth seen once. The sample comprised blood. The origin of the receptors is a woman aged 18-29 years with Graves' hyperthyroidism that later progressed to Graves' ophthalmopathy.

This clonotype was picked up many times. J is TRBJ2-4 and V is TRBV2, with D uncertain. Trimming removed 4 bases from V and 0 bases from J, with 13 bases in between. The CDR3 is made up of 16 amino acids. Per germline, CDR1 SNHLY and CDR2 FYNNEI. CDR3 amino acids: CASSVSRLLAKNIQYF. The DNA of the CDR3 is TGTGCCAGCAGTGTGAGCCGCTTACTAGCCAAAAACATTCAGTACTTC.

This clonotype was counted many times. The chain links TRBV20-1 to TRBJ2-7; tentatively, D is TRBD1 (5 bases). Trimming cost V 5 bases and J 3 bases, with 5 bases left between them. CDR3 length equals 10 residues. Germline V gene data show CDR1 as DFQATT and CDR2 as SNEGSKA (reference sequence). CDR3: CSAGHYEQYF. For the CDR3, the DNA is TGCAGTGCTGGACACTACGAGCAGTACTTC.

This clonotype was recorded at least ten times. The chain couples TRBV6-1 to TRBJ2-7; 13 positions match TRBD2. V lost 10 bases and J lost 5; bases outside the gene matches: 5. The CDR3 runs to 13 residues. Germline V gene data show CDR1 as MNHNS and CDR2 as SASEGT. CDR3: CATRTSGSHEQYF. CDR3 DNA: TGTGCCACCCGGACTAGCGGGAGCCACGAGCAGTACTTC.

Only a few counts were recorded for this clonotype. This sequence may be a read error, since a much larger clone differs from it by one base. The CDR3 nucleotides read TGTGCCAGCGGCTACGTGGGGGCGCAAGGAAGTCAGCCCCAGCATTTT. Translation: CASGYVGAQGSQPQHF. The chain couples TRBV27 to TRBJ1-5; tentatively, D is TRBD1 (6 bases). The CDR3 sequence is 16 residues long. The V gene lost 8 bases and the J gene lost 6 bases, with 23 bases spanning the gap. Germline V lookup: CDR1 MNHEY, CDR2 SMNVEV (reference sequence).

This clonotype was counted a few times. This chain links TRBV19 with TRBJ2-5; D is tentatively TRBD1 or TRBD2 (5 bases each). Germline V gene data show CDR1 as LNHDA and CDR2 as SQIVND (reference sequence). This CDR3 has 15 residues. Trimming pared 3 bases from V and 4 bases from J, leaving 15 bases between. The CDR3 spells CASSIGAQRIETQYF. DNA for the CDR3: TGTGCCAGTAGTATCGGGGCCCAGAGGATAGAGACCCAGTACTTC. The complete variable domain, with remaining parts taken from reference TRBV19 and TRBJ2-5, reads DGGITQSPKYLFRKEGQNVTLSCEQNLNHDAMYWYRQDPGQGLRLIYYSQIVNDFQKGDIAEGYSVSREKKESFPLTVTSAQKNPTAFYLCASSIGAQRIETQYFGPGTRLLVL.

The V gene is TRBV19, the J gene TRBJ2-3; D remains ambiguous. The CDR3 covers 12 residues. The germline V gene encodes CDR1 LNHDA and CDR2 SQIVND (reference sequence). The V end lost 7 bases, the J end lost 5 bases, and 10 bases lay between the germline ends. Here the CDR3 reads CASKAGGDTQYF. Here the CDR3 DNA reads TGTGCCAGTAAAGCTGGCGGAGATACGCAGTATTTT.

To note about this clonotype: A read error may be the cause here, since a much bigger clone is one base away. DNA for the CDR3: TGCGCCAGCAGCCAGACCGGGACAGGGGTTTACAATGAGCAGTTCTTC. Translation: CASSQTGTGVYNEQFF. V is TRBV5-1 and J is TRBJ2-1; TRBD1 matches 10 bases. The germline CDR1 and CDR2 sequences are SGHRS and YFSETQ. The CDR3 loop spans 16 amino acids. J was trimmed by 4 bases and V by 4 bases; bases with no gene match: 8.

The genes are TRBV28 and TRBJ2-7; TRBD1 aligns across 10 bases. V shed 3 bases, J shed 1 base, and the junction held 3 bases outside the gene matches. Germline V gives CDR1 MDHEN, CDR2 SYDVKM. The CDR3 covers 15 residues. The CDR3: CASSFSDRGSYEQYF. CDR3 DNA sequence: TGTGCCAGCAGTTTTTCGGACAGGGGGTCCTACGAGCAGTACTTC.

At least ten counts were recorded for this clonotype. This chain links TRBV3-1 with TRBJ2-1; D might be TRBD1 (6 bases). Germline loops: CDR1 LGHDT, CDR2 YNNKEL (reference sequence). The CDR3 totals 14 residues. The V end was cut by 1 base, the J end by 4 bases, with 8 bases between. In DNA form, the CDR3 reads TGTGCCAGCAGCCAAGCAGGGGAGTACAATGAGCAGTTCTTC. Its protein product is CASSQAGEYNEQFF.

This clonotype was detected ten times or more. V and J are TRBV5-1 and TRBJ2-1; D not certain. The CDR3 consists of 15 residues. With 0 bases removed from V and 5 bases from J, the gap between germline ends came to 12 bases. Germline V CDR1 and CDR2: SGHRS, YFSETQ. As DNA, the CDR3 is TGCGCCAGCAGCTTGGTGGCAGAACCTCACAATGAGCAGTTCTTC. Amino acids: CASSLVAEPHNEQFF.

This clonotype was recorded a few times. This rearrangement joins TRBV11-2 to TRBJ2-5; 7 positions agree with TRBD2. Germline CDR1 SGHAT, CDR2 FQNNGV. The V and J ends lost 1 base and 5 bases, in that order; junction bases with no gene match: 19. The CDR3 totals 19 residues. CDR3 in DNA: TGTGCCAGCAGCTTAGTATGGGGGGGACCCACCGGGTTAGGGGAGACCCAGTACTTC. This translates into CASSLVWGGPTGLGETQYF.

This clonotype was counted many times. The chain combines TRBV27 with TRBJ2-3; D unclear. The CDR3 loop spans 12 amino acids. The V end lost 5 bases, the J end lost 2 bases, and 5 bases lay between the germline ends. The germline CDR1 and CDR2 sequences are MNHEY and SMNVEV (reference sequence). CDR3 nucleotide sequence: TGTGCCAGCAGTCATCTCACAGATACGCAGTATTTT. It encodes CASSHLTDTQYF.

The rearrangement uses TRBV9 and TRBJ2-7; D gene ambiguous. The germline gives CDR1 SGDLS, CDR2 YYNGEE. The ends were cut back, 0 bases at V and 2 bases at J, with 9 bases in the middle. The CDR3 runs to 14 residues. The CDR3 is CASSVGASTYEQYF. The CDR3 DNA is TGTGCCAGCAGCGTAGGGGCCAGCACCTACGAGCAGTACTTC.

This clonotype was counted at least ten times. The V gene is TRBV9, the J gene TRBJ2-7, with D tentatively TRBD2 (5 bases). Trimming took off 7 bases at V and 1 base at J, with 12 bases between the two ends. The germline V gene has CDR1 SGDLS and CDR2 YYNGEE. CDR3 length: 13 amino acids. CDR3 loop: CASATTPSYEQYF. CDR3 sequence (DNA): TGTGCCAGCGCGACTACTCCTTCCTACGAGCAGTACTTC.

This clonotype was seen repeatedly, ten times or more. The V call is TRBV18, the J call TRBJ2-7; a possible D gene is TRBD1 (5 bases). The V gene lost 0 bases and the J gene lost 5 bases, with 11 bases spanning the gap. Germline CDR1 reads KGHSH; CDR2 reads LQKENI. This CDR3 comprises 14 residues. The CDR3 DNA is TGTGCCAGCTCACCACCGGGCAGGGTAAACGAGCAGTACTTC. It is translated as CASSPPGRVNEQYF.

This clonotype came up a few times. The chain employs TRBV6-1 and TRBJ2-1, with a weak D call TRBD2 (6 bases). CDR3 length: 16 residues. Trimming pared 5 bases from V and 6 bases from J, leaving 20 bases between. The germline gives CDR1 MNHNS, CDR2 SASEGT. The CDR3 DNA sequence: TGTGCCAGCAGTTCCCGGGTGGGGGGAGAGGGCAATGAGCAGTTCTTC. This translates into CASSSRVGGEGNEQFF.

This clonotype was picked up many times. The rearrangement joins TRBV6-2 or TRBV6-3 to TRBJ2-7; 11 nucleotides line up with TRBD2. This CDR3 is 17 amino acids long. From germline, CDR1 is MNHEY and CDR2 SVGEGT. J lost 4 bases, V lost 2 bases, and 10 bases had no gene match. The CDR3 DNA reads TGTGCCAGCAGTTACACCCCTAGCGGGAGGATTGAGTACGAGCAGTACTTC. The encoded protein is CASSYTPSGRIEYEQYF.

This clonotype was picked up many times. The chain combines TRBV28 with TRBJ2-7; 11 bases line up with TRBD1. There are 14 residues in the CDR3. Germline lookup yields CDR1 MDHEN and CDR2 SYDVKM. The ends lost 3 bases at V and 6 bases at J; junction bases unmatched: 4. The DNA of the CDR3 is TGTGCCAGCAGTTTCACCGGGACAGGGGGCGAGCAGTACTTC. Translation gives CASSFTGTGGEQYF.

This clonotype was seen repeatedly, ten times or more. The chain couples TRBV28 to TRBJ1-1, with TRBD1 matching over 7 bases. Per the germline V gene, CDR1 is MDHEN and CDR2 is SYDVKM. The CDR3 length is 14 residues. V shed 6 bases, J shed 0 bases, and the junction held 4 bases outside the gene matches. The CDR3 region is CASRAGTVNTEAFF. In DNA, the CDR3 is TGTGCCAGCAGGGCCGGGACAGTGAACACTGAAGCTTTCTTT.

This clonotype was detected ten times or more. V and J are TRBV28 and TRBJ2-3; 9 nucleotides align to TRBD2. The CDR3 spans 16 residues. Germline CDR1 is MDHEN and CDR2 is SYDVKM. Trimming cost V 3 bases and J 5 bases; bases outside gene matches: 9. CDR3 DNA sequence: TGTGCCAGCAGTTTGGATAGCGGGAGCTGGATAGATACGCAGTATTTT. Amino acid sequence: CASSLDSGSWIDTQYF.

About this clonotype: A much more abundant neighbour one base away suggests this may be a read error. The chain uses TRBV7-9 and TRBJ2-5; the D is unclear. From germline, CDR1 is SEHNR and CDR2 FQNEAQ (reference sequence). This CDR3 contains 13 residues. Here the CDR3 reads CAGSFKVSETQYF. The DNA of the CDR3 is TGTGCCGGCAGCTTTAAGGTCTCGGAGACCCAGTACTTC.

This clonotype was picked up a small number of times. The junction does not match germline at one end; this may be a read error. V gene TRBV6-5 combines with J gene TRBJ1-3, with unresolved D. Germline lookup yields CDR1 MNHEY and CDR2 SVGAGI. This CDR3 comprises 15 residues. The CDR3: CASSYVAGSGDTIYF. CDR3 bases: TGTGCCAGCAGTTACGTGGCAGGCTCTGGAGACACCATATATTTT.

There are a few counts of this clonotype. The chain carries TRBV6-1 and TRBJ2-1, with 10 positions matching TRBD2. The CDR3 loop spans 16 amino acids. Germline V gene data show CDR1 as MNHNS and CDR2 as SASEGT. V dropped 6 bases and J dropped 7; count of bases not matched to a gene: 12. The CDR3 spells CASRVERTSGVNEQFF. CDR3 DNA sequence: TGTGCCAGCAGGGTAGAAAGGACTAGCGGAGTTAATGAGCAGTTCTTC.

A single count supports this clonotype. CDR3 sequence reads: CASSLHGTPYGYTF. Written as DNA, the CDR3 is TGTGCCAGCAGCTTGCACGGGACTCCCTATGGCTACACCTTC. V is TRBV5-6 and J is TRBJ1-2, with TRBD1 as a possible D gene (5 bases). This CDR3 contains 14 residues. Germline V gives CDR1 SGHDT, CDR2 YYEEEE. Trimming shortened V by 1 base and J by 4 bases, and 11 bases separated the two germline ends.

In this sample, this clonotype turned up many times. This chain uses TRBV9 with TRBJ2-3; D gene ambiguous. Deletions cut 2 bases from V and 2 bases from J, with 9 bases between. This CDR3 has 14 amino acids. Germline V gene lookup returns CDR1 SGDLS and CDR2 YYNGEE. The CDR3 DNA reads as TGTGCCAGCAGCGTTCTAGGGAACACAGATACGCAGTATTTT. It encodes CASSVLGNTDTQYF.

This clonotype has a count of ten or more. J is TRBJ2-5 and V is TRBV24-1; D may be TRBD1 or TRBD2 (5 bases each). The CDR3 covers 14 residues. Germline V gives CDR1 KGHDR, CDR2 SFDVKD. V lost 4 bases and J lost 3, with 11 bases in between. The CDR3 bases are TGTGCCACCAGTGACCCCGGGACGAAAGAGACCCAGTACTTC. It codes for CATSDPGTKETQYF.

This clonotype has a count of ten or more. The gene calls are TRBV27 and TRBJ2-5; possibly TRBD1 or TRBD2 for D (5 bases each). This CDR3 spans 15 amino acids. The germline V gene has CDR1 MNHEY and CDR2 SMNVEV (reference sequence). V shed 3 bases and J shed 4 bases, with 15 bases lying between them. CDR3 sequence: CASSLVRTGRETQYF. The CDR3 DNA reads as TGTGCCAGCAGTTTGGTCAGAACGGGGCGAGAGACCCAGTACTTC.

V and J are TRBV5-1 and TRBJ2-4, with D possibly TRBD1 on 5 matching bases. Looked up from germline, CDR1 is SGHRS and CDR2 is YFSETQ. The CDR3 length is 14 residues. Deletions cut 3 bases from V and 1 base from J, with 8 bases between. The CDR3, as DNA: TGCGCCAGCAGCTCCTCAGGGGCCAAAAACATTCAGTACTTC. Translation: CASSSSGAKNIQYF.

This clonotype occurred many times. The chain links TRBV20-1 to TRBJ2-5, with D possibly TRBD1 on 5 matching bases. The V and J ends lost 3 bases and 5 bases respectively, with 19 bases between them. The CDR3 runs 15 residues. Germline values: CDR1 DFQATT, CDR2 SNEGSKA (reference sequence). CDR3 protein: CSARHPGRAVETQYF. The DNA for the CDR3 is TGCAGTGCTAGGCATCCGGGCAGGGCGGTTGAGACCCAGTACTTC.